This T cell receptor (beta chain) was recorded in a study of Graves' ophthalmopathy and Graves' hyperthyroidism. As concerns this clonotype: Its antigen is not known.

V dropped 5 bases and J dropped 5; count of bases not matched to a gene: 9. The germline CDR1 and CDR2 sequences are SGHVS and FQNEAQ. The CDR3 covers 15 residues. Broader study findings: Detection in blood was also observed for most expanded thyroid clonotypes above 0.001 frequency.

The sequenced template was RNA, covering the TCR beta CDR3 region. RT-PCR in the first round used HTBI primers; a second-round multiplex PCR followed. TCRdb redid the calling of the multiplex PCR reads with MiXCR, one entry per CDR3 protein. This table holds about 1.2 million distinct CDR3 sequences, 35% to 40% found once. The specimen was peripheral blood or thyroid tissue (not recorded which). This chain joins TRBV7-8 and TRBJ2-5; 9 positions agree with TRBD1. This TCR came from an adult man with Graves' hyperthyroidism. In DNA, the CDR3 is TGTGCCAGCAGCCCGTTAGGACAGGGGCGGGAGACCCAGTACTTC. Encoded protein: CASSPLGQGRETQYF.